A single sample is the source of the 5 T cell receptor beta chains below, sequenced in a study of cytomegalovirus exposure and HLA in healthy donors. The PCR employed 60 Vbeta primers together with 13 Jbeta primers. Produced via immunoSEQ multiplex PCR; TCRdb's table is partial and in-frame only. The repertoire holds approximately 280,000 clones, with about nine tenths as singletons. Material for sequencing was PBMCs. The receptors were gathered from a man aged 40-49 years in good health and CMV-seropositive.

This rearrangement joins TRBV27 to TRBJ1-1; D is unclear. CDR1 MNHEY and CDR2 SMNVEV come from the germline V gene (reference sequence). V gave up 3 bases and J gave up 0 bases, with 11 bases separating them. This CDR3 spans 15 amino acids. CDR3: CASSFERTMNTEAFF. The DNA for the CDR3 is TGTGCCAGCAGTTTCGAGAGGACTATGAACACTGAAGCTTTCTTT.

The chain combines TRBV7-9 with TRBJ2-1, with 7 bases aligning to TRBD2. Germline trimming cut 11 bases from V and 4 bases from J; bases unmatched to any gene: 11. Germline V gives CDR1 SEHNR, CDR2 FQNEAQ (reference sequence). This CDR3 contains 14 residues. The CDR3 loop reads CALIGPSGYNEQFF. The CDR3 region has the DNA TGTGCCCTCATTGGGCCTAGCGGATACAATGAGCAGTTCTTC.

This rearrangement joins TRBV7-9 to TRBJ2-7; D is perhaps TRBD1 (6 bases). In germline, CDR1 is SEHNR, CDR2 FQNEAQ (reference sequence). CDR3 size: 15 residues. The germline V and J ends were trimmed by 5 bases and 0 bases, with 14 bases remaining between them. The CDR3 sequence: CASSPSRGSSYEQYF. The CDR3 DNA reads TGTGCCAGCAGCCCGAGTAGGGGGAGCTCCTACGAGCAGTACTTC.

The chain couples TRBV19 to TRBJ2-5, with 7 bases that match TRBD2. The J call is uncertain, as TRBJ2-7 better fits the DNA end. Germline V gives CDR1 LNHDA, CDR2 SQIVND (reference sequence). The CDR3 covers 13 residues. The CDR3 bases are TGTGCCAGTAGTCCCGGGACTACCTACGAGCAGTACTTC. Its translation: CASSPGTTYEQYF.

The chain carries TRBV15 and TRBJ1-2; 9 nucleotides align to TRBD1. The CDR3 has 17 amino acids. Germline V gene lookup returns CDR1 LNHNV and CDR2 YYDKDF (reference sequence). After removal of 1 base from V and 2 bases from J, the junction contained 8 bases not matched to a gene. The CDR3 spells CATSRALQGAVNYGYTF. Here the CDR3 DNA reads TGTGCCACCAGCAGAGCACTACAGGGGGCGGTAAACTATGGCTACACCTTC.